This TCR beta chain was obtained from a study of shared clonotypes between healthy human individuals. The CDR3 spans 17 residues. In germline, CDR1 is SEHNR, CDR2 FQNEAQ (reference sequence). V gave up 1 base and J gave up 7 bases; unmatched junction bases: 11. Produced via immunoSEQ multiplex PCR; TCRdb's table is partial and in-frame only. The sample lists about 680,000 clones; approximately 90% were seen once. CD45RO-negative, CCR7-selected cells formed the naive CD8 fraction, which excluded terminally differentiated effector memory CD45RA+ cells. This receptor was obtained from a man aged 30-40 years in good health. What was sequenced was naive CD8+ T cells sorted from blood. The chain uses TRBV7-9 and TRBJ1-5; TRBD1 agrees at 9 bases. This CDR3 is CASSLENRGRENQPQHF. In nucleotides, the CDR3 is TGTGCCAGCAGCTTAGAAAACAGGGGGCGCGAAAACCAGCCCCAGCATTTT. The full variable domain, with the rest looked up from reference TRBV7-9 and TRBJ1-5, is DTGVSQNPRHKITKRGQNVTFRCDPISEHNRLYWYRQTLGQGPEFLTYFQNEAQLEKSRLLSDRFSAERPKGSFSTLEIQRTEQGDSAMYLCASSLENRGRENQPQHFGDGTRLSIL.